The 28 T cell receptor beta chains in this list originate from one sample, sequenced in a study of T cell clonotyping in hematopoietic cell transplantation. Time point in this sample: recipient sample about 28 days before transplant, after cytoreduction. This table comes from immunoSEQ multiplex PCR, and its TCRdb copy is limited to in-frame clones, with some not included. The sample has about 41,000 clones, 75% to 90% seen once; the top ten hold 2.5% to 3.5%. The sequencing here drew on peripheral blood mononuclear cells, taken before stem cell transplant. These receptors originate from a man in his sixties with acute myeloid leukemia. Some clones in this sample may be carry-over from other donors' samples.

J is TRBJ2-2 and V is TRBV6-5; maybe TRBD1 (6 bases). Trimming removed 6 bases at V and 1 base at J, with 12 bases between. This CDR3 is built from 15 residues. Per germline, CDR1 MNHEY and CDR2 SVGAGI. The CDR3 is CASRGSTGNTGELFF. CDR3 nucleotide sequence: TGTGCCAGCAGGGGATCGACAGGGAACACCGGGGAGCTGTTTTTT.

The chain has TRBV11-3 and TRBJ2-2; D not resolved. The V gene's germline CDR1 is SGHNT and CDR2 YENEEA. V was shortened by 0 bases and J by 4 bases, with 6 bases between the two germline ends. The CDR3 sequence is 14 residues long. The CDR3 sequence: CASSLDRFTGELFF. In DNA form, the CDR3 reads TGTGCCAGCAGCTTAGACCGCTTCACCGGGGAGCTGTTTTTT.

The V and J genes are TRBV27 and TRBJ1-5, with D possibly being TRBD1 (6 bases). Trimming stripped 5 bases from V and 2 bases from J, with 13 bases between. The CDR3 is made up of 15 amino acids. Per germline, CDR1 MNHEY and CDR2 SMNVEV (reference sequence). The CDR3 spells CASSQPGAGNQPQHF. CDR3 DNA: TGTGCCAGCAGTCAACCAGGGGCGGGCAATCAGCCCCAGCATTTT.

The rearrangement joins TRBV7-2 to TRBJ1-5; D not resolved. This CDR3 is built from 13 residues. Germline assignment: CDR1 SGHTA and CDR2 FQGNSA. V was trimmed by 5 bases and J by 5 bases, leaving 10 bases between them. The CDR3 DNA reads as TGTGCCAGCAGCATTCAGCGAGATCAGCCCCAGCATTTT. Translating gives CASSIQRDQPQHF.

V is TRBV10-3 and J is TRBJ1-2, with a possible D match to TRBD1 (5 bases). The V end lost 0 bases, the J end lost 9 bases, and 8 bases lay between the germline ends. Looked up from germline, CDR1 is ENHRY and CDR2 is SYGVKD. CDR3 length equals 12 residues. The CDR3 DNA is TGTGCCATCAGTGAGTCACAGGCAAGCTACACCTTC. It codes for CAISESQASYTF.

The chain combines TRBV6-5 with TRBJ1-4, with D hard to call. V was cut by 5 bases and J by 6 bases, with 13 bases left in between. This CDR3 region has 14 residues. Germline V gives CDR1 MNHEY, CDR2 SVGAGI. The CDR3 reads CASSPGSSYEKLFF. The CDR3 DNA is TGTGCCAGCAGTCCGGGCTCTTCATATGAAAAACTGTTTTTT.

The chain has TRBV5-5 and TRBJ2-7; no firm D call. The CDR3 spans 13 residues. Germline CDR1 reads SGHKS; CDR2 reads YYEKEE (reference sequence). Trimming took 2 bases from V and 2 from J, leaving 8 bases between them. The CDR3: CASSLEATYEQYF. The CDR3 DNA is TGTGCCAGCAGCTTAGAGGCGACCTACGAGCAGTACTTC.

This clone was found once. The chain couples TRBV20-1 to TRBJ2-1; no definite D call. Germline V lookup: CDR1 DFQATT, CDR2 SNEGSKA (reference sequence). Deletions cut 7 bases from V and 6 bases from J, with 7 bases between. The CDR3 is made up of 10 amino acids. This chain's CDR3 is CSVSPNEQFF. The CDR3 DNA reads as TGCAGTGTCAGCCCCAATGAGCAGTTCTTC.

V and J are TRBV23-1 and TRBJ1-5; no definite D call. TRBV23-1 is annotated as an ORF whose role is uncertain. V was trimmed by 6 bases and J by 0 bases, leaving 12 bases between them. CDR3 size: 15 residues. The CDR3 is CASSPSDVSNQPQHF. CDR3 nucleotides: TGCGCCAGCAGCCCCTCGGACGTTAGCAATCAGCCCCAGCATTTT.

The V and J genes are TRBV30 and TRBJ2-5; D call uncertain. The V end lost 4 bases, the J end lost 4 bases, and 7 bases lay between the germline ends. The CDR3 has 11 amino acids. Germline V gene data show CDR1 as GTSNPN and CDR2 as SVGIG (reference sequence). The CDR3: CAWKQRETQYF. In nucleotides, the CDR3 is TGTGCCTGGAAACAGAGAGAGACCCAGTACTTC.

This sequence joins TRBV9 and TRBJ1-2, with D tentatively TRBD1 (6 bases). This CDR3 contains 11 residues. The V end was cut by 7 bases, the J end by 8 bases, with 12 bases between. CDR1 SGDLS and CDR2 YYNGEE come from the germline V gene. CDR3 DNA sequence: TGTGCCAGCGCAGGGGACCGGGGCTACACCTTC. Translated, it gives CASAGDRGYTF.

The rearrangement links TRBV29-1 to TRBJ2-3, with 8 bases fitting TRBD2. This CDR3 comprises 14 residues. The germline V gene encodes CDR1 SQVTM and CDR2 ANQGSEA. Trimming removed 8 bases from V and 2 bases from J; junction bases left unmatched: 9. The CDR3 nucleotides read TGCAGCTCTCGAGCGGGGGTCCTCACAGATACGCAGTATTTT. Translation gives CSSRAGVLTDTQYF.

J is TRBJ1-4 and V is TRBV6-5; possibly TRBD1 for D (5 bases). CDR1 and CDR2 (germline): MNHEY, SVGAGI. The CDR3 consists of 12 residues. Trimming took off 6 bases at V and 8 bases at J, with 10 bases between the two ends. Here the CDR3 DNA reads TGTGCCAGCAGGGACACACGGGAAAAACTGTTTTTT. It specifies CASRDTREKLFF.

The chain has TRBV28 and TRBJ2-7; 11 bases map to TRBD2. CDR1 and CDR2 from the germline V gene are MDHEN and SYDVKM. Germline trimming cut 6 bases from V and 1 base from J; bases unmatched to any gene: 5. The CDR3 covers 15 residues. DNA of the CDR3: TGTGCCAGCAGGGGTAGCGGGGGGGCTTCCTACGAGCAGTACTTC. Its translation is CASRGSGGASYEQYF.

The rearrangement uses TRBV28 and TRBJ2-3; 16 positions match TRBD2. Germline lookup yields CDR1 MDHEN and CDR2 SYDVKM. The V and J ends lost 5 bases and 8 bases, in that order; junction bases with no gene match: 10. The CDR3 sequence is 17 residues long. Here the CDR3 DNA reads TGTGCCAGCAGTCCTCCGGGACTAGCGGGGGGGAGGGGTACGCAGTATTTT. Translated, it gives CASSPPGLAGGRGTQYF.

This clone was seen a single time. J is TRBJ2-2 and V is TRBV5-4; D not certain. The CDR3 extends over 15 amino acids. V lost 0 bases, J lost 3 bases, and 9 bases lay in between. CDR1 SGHNT and CDR2 YYREEE come from the germline V gene (reference sequence). The CDR3 nucleotides are TGTGCCAGCAGCTTGGGCCAGCTACACACCGGGGAGCTGTTTTTT. As protein: CASSLGQLHTGELFF.

The V and J genes are TRBV9 and TRBJ1-2; 7 nucleotides match TRBD1. V was pared by 0 bases and J by 7 bases, with 3 bases of the junction left unmatched. This CDR3 is 13 amino acids long. Germline V CDR1 and CDR2: SGDLS, YYNGEE. This CDR3 reads CASSVVGGFGYTF. CDR3 DNA sequence: TGTGCCAGCAGCGTAGTAGGGGGCTTTGGCTACACCTTC. Full variable domain (remainder filled in from reference TRBV9 and TRBJ1-2): DSGVTQTPKHLITATGQRVTLRCSPRSGDLSVYWYQQSLDQGLQFLIQYYNGEERAKGNILERFSAQQFPDLHSELNLSSLELGDSALYFCASSVVGGFGYTFGSGTRLTVV.

This clone has a handful of counts. The rearrangement joins TRBV2 to TRBJ1-2; no clear D. The germline gives CDR1 SNHLY, CDR2 FYNNEI. The CDR3 is made up of 13 amino acids. Trimming pared 3 bases from V and 2 bases from J, leaving 7 bases between. CDR3 residues: CASSDERNYGYTF. The CDR3 nucleotides read TGTGCCAGCAGTGATGAGAGGAACTATGGCTACACCTTC.

The sample holds one count of this clone. This chain connects TRBV6-5 to TRBJ1-5; 10 bases map to TRBD1. Trimming took 0 bases from V and 9 from J; bases not matched to a gene: 8. This CDR3 comprises 16 residues. Germline values: CDR1 MNHEY, CDR2 SVGAGI. CDR3 in DNA: TGTGCCAGCAGTTACTCCGGACAGGGGGACCTCGGGCCCCAGCATTTT. Translated, it gives CASSYSGQGDLGPQHF.

This chain links TRBV9 with TRBJ2-5; TRBD1 matches 7 bases. This CDR3 has 13 residues. Per germline, CDR1 SGDLS and CDR2 YYNGEE. J lost 2 bases, V lost 3 bases, and 1 base had no gene match. The CDR3: CASSDRGQETQYF. CDR3 bases: TGTGCCAGCAGCGACAGGGGACAAGAGACCCAGTACTTC. Looking up the rest from reference TRBV9 and TRBJ2-5 gives the full variable domain: DSGVTQTPKHLITATGQRVTLRCSPRSGDLSVYWYQQSLDQGLQFLIQYYNGEERAKGNILERFSAQQFPDLHSELNLSSLELGDSALYFCASSDRGQETQYFGPGTRLLVL.

V usage is TRBV19 and J usage is TRBJ2-7, with 13 bases fitting TRBD2. Per the germline V gene, CDR1 is LNHDA and CDR2 is SQIVND (reference sequence). The junction had 6 bases not matched to a gene; V was cut back by 5 bases and J by 2 bases. The length of the CDR3 is 16 residues. This chain's CDR3 is CASSPPGTSGAYEQYF. For the CDR3, the DNA is TGTGCCAGTAGTCCTCCGGGGACTAGCGGGGCCTACGAGCAGTACTTC.

In this sample, this clone turned up a few times. The chain links TRBV12-5 to TRBJ1-5, with a possible D match to TRBD1 (6 bases). The CDR3 covers 17 residues. Germline lookup yields CDR1 LGHNT and CDR2 FRNRAP. V was cut by 2 bases and J by 5 bases, with 19 bases left in between. The CDR3 bases are TGTGCTAGTGGTTTGATCGGGTGGACAGATTTCTATCAGCCCCAGCATTTT. Translated, it gives CASGLIGWTDFYQPQHF.

J is TRBJ1-5 and V is TRBV7-2, with D possibly being TRBD1 (5 bases). V dropped 1 base and J dropped 6 bases, with 16 bases sitting between them. Germline CDR1 reads SGHTA; CDR2 reads FQGNSA. CDR3 length: 16 residues. The CDR3 loop is CASSLGRHGTSQPQHF. The CDR3 region has the DNA TGTGCCAGCAGCTTAGGGAGGCACGGGACTAGTCAGCCCCAGCATTTT. Looking up the rest from reference TRBV7-2 and TRBJ1-5 gives the full variable domain: GAGVSQSPSNKVTEKGKDVELRCDPISGHTALYWYRQSLGQGLEFLIYFQGNSAPDKSGLPSDRFSAERTGGSVSTLTIQRTQQEDSAVYLCASSLGRHGTSQPQHFGDGTRLSIL.

The rearrangement joins TRBV28 to TRBJ1-2, with D unresolved. Germline CDR1 reads MDHEN; CDR2 reads SYDVKM. The CDR3 runs to 14 residues. Trimming cost V 2 bases and J 8 bases, with 15 bases left between them. The CDR3 sequence is CASSLQWGSGGYTF. In DNA, the CDR3 is TGTGCCAGCAGTTTACAGTGGGGTAGCGGGGGCTACACCTTC.

This chain links TRBV19 with TRBJ1-5; weak D call: TRBD1 (5 bases). This CDR3 comprises 16 residues. Trimming took 4 bases from V and 4 from J, leaving 17 bases between them. Germline CDR1 LNHDA, CDR2 SQIVND (reference sequence). This CDR3 reads CASSTNVGPNNQPQHF. The CDR3 coding sequence is TGTGCCAGTAGTACGAACGTGGGGCCGAATAATCAGCCCCAGCATTTT.

V is TRBV28 and J is TRBJ1-1; D call uncertain. This CDR3 contains 17 residues. V was shortened by 2 bases and J by 7 bases, with 23 bases between the two germline ends. The germline CDR1 and CDR2 sequences are MDHEN and SYDVKM. This CDR3 is CASSLPPGESSGVEAFF. CDR3 nucleotide sequence: TGTGCCAGCAGTTTACCTCCAGGTGAAAGCTCTGGGGTTGAAGCTTTCTTT.

V gene TRBV7-2 combines with J gene TRBJ2-7; 8 nucleotides line up with TRBD1. Germline CDR1 reads SGHTA; CDR2 reads FQGNSA. J gave up 3 bases and V 5 bases, and 3 bases lay outside the gene matches. The length of the CDR3 is 13 residues. This chain's CDR3 is CASSRDRRYEQYF. Here the CDR3 DNA reads TGTGCCAGCAGCAGGGACAGGCGCTACGAGCAGTACTTC.

The chain links TRBV7-3 to TRBJ2-1; D is perhaps TRBD1 (6 bases). The V and J ends lost 4 bases and 8 bases respectively, with 12 bases between them. Germline lookup yields CDR1 SGHTA and CDR2 FQGTGA. The CDR3 is made up of 13 amino acids. This chain's CDR3 is CASSSQGPHEQFF. CDR3 sequence (DNA): TGTGCCAGCAGCTCACAGGGTCCGCATGAGCAGTTCTTC.